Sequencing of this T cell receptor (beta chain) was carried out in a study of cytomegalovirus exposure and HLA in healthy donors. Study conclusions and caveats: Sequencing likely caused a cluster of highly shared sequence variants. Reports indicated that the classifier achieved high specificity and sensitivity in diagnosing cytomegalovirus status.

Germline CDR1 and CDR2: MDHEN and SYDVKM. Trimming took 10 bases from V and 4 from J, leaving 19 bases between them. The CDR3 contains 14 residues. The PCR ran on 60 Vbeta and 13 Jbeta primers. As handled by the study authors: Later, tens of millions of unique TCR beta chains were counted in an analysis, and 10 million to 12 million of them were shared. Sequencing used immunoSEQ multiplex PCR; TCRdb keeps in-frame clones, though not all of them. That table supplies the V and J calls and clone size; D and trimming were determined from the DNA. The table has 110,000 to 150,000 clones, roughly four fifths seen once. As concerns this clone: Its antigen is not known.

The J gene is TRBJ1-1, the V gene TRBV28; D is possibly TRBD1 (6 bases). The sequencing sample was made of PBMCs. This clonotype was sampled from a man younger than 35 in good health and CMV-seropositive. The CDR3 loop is CATLSRGGRTEAFF. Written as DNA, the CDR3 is TGTGCCACTCTCTCCCGGGGGGGGCGCACTGAAGCTTTCTTT.